The sequence of this TCR beta chain was determined in a study of shared clonotypes between healthy human individuals. For this clone: The same CDR3 is also encoded by other DNA sequences in this sample.

The data were produced by immunoSEQ multiplex PCR, yet TCRdb's version contains in-frame clones alone and is incomplete. The repertoire holds some 380,000 clones, about 96% seen once, with approximately 0.32% in the top ten. The ends were cut back, 3 bases at V and 3 bases at J, with 3 bases in the middle. The CDR3 sequence is 11 residues long. Germline V gene data show CDR1 as MNHNS and CDR2 as SASEGT. Material for sequencing was memory CD8+ T cells sorted from blood. Noted subset: CD45RO+ cells pooled with CCR7-negative TemRA cells. The chain carries TRBV6-1 and TRBJ2-7; unclear D gene. This sequence was found in a man in his thirties or forties in good health. The CDR3 spells CASSEYYEQYF. For the CDR3, the DNA is TGTGCCAGCAGTGAGTACTACGAGCAGTACTTC.